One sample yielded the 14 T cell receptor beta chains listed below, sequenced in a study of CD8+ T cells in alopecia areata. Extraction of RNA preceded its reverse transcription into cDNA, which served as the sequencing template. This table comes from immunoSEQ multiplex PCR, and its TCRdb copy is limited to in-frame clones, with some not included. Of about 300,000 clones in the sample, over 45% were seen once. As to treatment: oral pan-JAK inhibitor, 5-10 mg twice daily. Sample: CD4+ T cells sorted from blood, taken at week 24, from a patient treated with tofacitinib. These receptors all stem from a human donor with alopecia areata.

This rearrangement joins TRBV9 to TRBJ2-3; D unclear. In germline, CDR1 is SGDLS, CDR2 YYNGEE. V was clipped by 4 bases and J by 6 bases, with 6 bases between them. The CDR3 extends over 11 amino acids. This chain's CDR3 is CASSSADTQYF. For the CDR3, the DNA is TGTGCCAGCAGCTCTGCGGATACGCAGTATTTT.

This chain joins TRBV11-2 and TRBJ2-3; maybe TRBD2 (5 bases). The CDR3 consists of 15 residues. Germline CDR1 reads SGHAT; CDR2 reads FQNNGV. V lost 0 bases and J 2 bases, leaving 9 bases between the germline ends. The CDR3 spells CASSLESGNTDTQYF. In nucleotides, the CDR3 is TGTGCCAGCAGCTTAGAATCGGGGAACACAGATACGCAGTATTTT.

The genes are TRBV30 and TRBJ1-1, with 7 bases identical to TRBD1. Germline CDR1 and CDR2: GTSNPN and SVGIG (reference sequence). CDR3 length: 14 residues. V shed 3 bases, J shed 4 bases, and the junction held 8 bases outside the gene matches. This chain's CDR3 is CAWSRATGPTEAFF. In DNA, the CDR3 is TGTGCCTGGAGCAGGGCGACAGGGCCCACTGAAGCTTTCTTT.

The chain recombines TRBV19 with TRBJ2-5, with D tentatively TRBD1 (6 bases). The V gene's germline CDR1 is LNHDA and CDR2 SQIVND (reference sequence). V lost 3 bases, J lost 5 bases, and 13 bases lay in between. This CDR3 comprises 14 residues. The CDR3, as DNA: TGTGCCAGTAGTATTTCAGGGGCAGGGGAGACCCAGTACTTC. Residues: CASSISGAGETQYF.

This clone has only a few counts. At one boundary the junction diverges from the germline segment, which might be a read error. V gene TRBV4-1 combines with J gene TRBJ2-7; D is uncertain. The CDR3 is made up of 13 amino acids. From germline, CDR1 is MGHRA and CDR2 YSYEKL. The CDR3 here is CASSQDQTIPTHF. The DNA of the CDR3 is TGCGCCAGCAGCCAAGACCAAACCATCCCTACGCACTTC.

For the CDR3, the DNA is TGTGCCAGCAGTCCAAACCGGGACAGGGCGGGCGGCTACACCTTC. It codes for CASSPNRDRAGGYTF. The chain employs TRBV25-1 and TRBJ1-2; 9 nucleotides match TRBD1. The CDR3 extends over 15 amino acids. Trimming removed 5 bases from V and 8 bases from J; junction bases left unmatched: 12. Germline V CDR1 and CDR2: MGHDK, SYGVNS.

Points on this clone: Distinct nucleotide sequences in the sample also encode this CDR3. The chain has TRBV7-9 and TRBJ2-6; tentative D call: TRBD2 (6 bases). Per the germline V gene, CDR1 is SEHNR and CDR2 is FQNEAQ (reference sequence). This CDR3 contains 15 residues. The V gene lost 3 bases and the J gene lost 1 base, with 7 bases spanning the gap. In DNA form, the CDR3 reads TGTGCCAGCAGCTTGGGGGGATCTGGGGCCAACGTCCTGACTTTC. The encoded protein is CASSLGGSGANVLTF.

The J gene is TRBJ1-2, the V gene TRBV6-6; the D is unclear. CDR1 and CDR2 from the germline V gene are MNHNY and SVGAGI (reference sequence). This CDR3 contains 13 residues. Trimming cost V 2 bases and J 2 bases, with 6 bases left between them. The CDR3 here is CASSYPPNYGYTF. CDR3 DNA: TGTGCCAGCAGTTACCCCCCGAACTATGGCTACACCTTC.

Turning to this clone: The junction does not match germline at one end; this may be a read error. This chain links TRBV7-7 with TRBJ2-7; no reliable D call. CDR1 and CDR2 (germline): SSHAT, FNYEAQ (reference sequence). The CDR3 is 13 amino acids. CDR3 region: CASSLGHGYEQYF. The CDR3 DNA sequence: TGTGCTAGCAGCTTAGGGCACGGCTACGAGCAGTACTTC. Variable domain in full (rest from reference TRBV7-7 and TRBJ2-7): GAGVSQSPRYKVTKRGQDVTLRCDPISSHATLYWYQQALGQGPEFLTYFNYEAQPDKSGLPSDRFSAERPEGSISTLTIQRTEQRDSAMYRCASSLGHGYEQYFGPGTRLTVT.

CDR3 DNA sequence: TGTGCCAGCAGCCAAGTGGGCTACGAGCAGTACTTC. It yields the protein CASSQVGYEQYF. The genes are TRBV4-2 and TRBJ2-7, with unresolved D. Trimming removed 1 base at V and 3 bases at J, with 4 bases between. The CDR3 has 12 amino acids. The V gene's germline CDR1 is LGHNA and CDR2 YNFKEQ.

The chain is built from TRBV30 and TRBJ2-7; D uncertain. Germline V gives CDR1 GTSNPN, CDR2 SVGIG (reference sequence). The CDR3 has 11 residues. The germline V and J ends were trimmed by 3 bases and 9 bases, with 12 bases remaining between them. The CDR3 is CAWRSSGVQYF. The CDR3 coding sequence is TGTGCCTGGAGGTCGTCTGGTGTGCAGTACTTC.

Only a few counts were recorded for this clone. The CDR3 is CATSRDQNRGPYTF. The CDR3 DNA is TGTGCCACCAGCAGAGATCAGAACAGGGGGCCCTACACCTTC. The chain joins TRBV15 to TRBJ1-2, with 9 bases aligning to TRBD1. Germline CDR1 and CDR2: LNHNV and YYDKDF (reference sequence). V lost 0 bases, J lost 10 bases, and 6 bases stayed unmatched. The CDR3 is 14 amino acids.

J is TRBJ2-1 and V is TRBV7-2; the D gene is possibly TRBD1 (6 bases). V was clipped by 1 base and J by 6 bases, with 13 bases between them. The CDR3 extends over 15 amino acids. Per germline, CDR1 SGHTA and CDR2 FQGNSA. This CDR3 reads CASSLGAGVGNEQFF. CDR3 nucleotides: TGTGCCAGCAGCTTAGGGGCAGGGGTGGGCAATGAGCAGTTCTTC.

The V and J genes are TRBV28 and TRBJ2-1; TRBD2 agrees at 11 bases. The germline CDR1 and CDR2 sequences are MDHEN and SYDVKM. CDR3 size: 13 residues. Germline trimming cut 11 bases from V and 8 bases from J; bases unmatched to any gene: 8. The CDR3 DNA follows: TGTGCCCCGATAGCGGGGGGGCCTTATGAGCAGTTCTTC. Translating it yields CAPIAGGPYEQFF.